This T cell receptor beta chain came from a study of graft-versus-host responses after intestinal transplantation. As for the study in general: Transplantation in recipients was multivisceral, liver-intestinal, or isolated intestinal. Tacrolimus and steroids were given for 2 to 4 years to all recipients after anti-thymocyte globulin induction.

Repertoires were generated with immunoSEQ multiplex PCR, while TCRdb's copy carries only in-frame clones and drops some. This table holds 75,000 to 100,000 clones, more than 80% found once. As for this clone: Its antigen is unidentified.

V shed 1 base and J shed 8 bases, with 5 bases lying between them. CDR3 length: 11 amino acids. CDR1 is SGHTA and CDR2 is FQGNSA in the germline V gene. General study results and limits: Allografts from individuals with graft-donor T cell macrochimerism displayed high graft-versus-host to host-versus-graft clonal ratios.

The source material was PBMCs, sampled about 450 days after intestinal transplant. The V and J genes are TRBV7-2 and TRBJ1-2; D not resolved. This receptor was identified in a human patient who received an intestinal transplant, so some T cells may come from the graft donor. The CDR3: CASSLVGGYTF. The CDR3 DNA is TGTGCCAGCAGCTTAGTGGGGGGCTACACCTTC.